This entry describes one TCR beta chain. The antigen is undetermined. Germline V gene lookup returns CDR1 SQVTM and CDR2 ANQGSEA. This CDR3 has 12 residues. V was clipped by 5 bases and J by 0 bases, with 7 bases between them. The sample is drawn from a study of T cells after yellow fever vaccination. About the research overall: Some fractions had low cell numbers, and these were prepared with SMART-Seq v4 Ultra Low Input. Study-level points and caveats: The booster response re-showed most primary clones: around 95% CD4, almost 90% CD8.

For TCR, cDNA came from 5'RACE template switching, which added a universal primer site and UMIs. TCRdb reprocessed the 5' RACE reads with MiXCR, giving one entry per CDR3 protein. The sample records 350,000 to 550,000 distinct CDR3 sequences, about 19% being singletons. The rearrangement uses TRBV29-1 and TRBJ1-1; D gene ambiguous. The material was PBMCs, obtained before the yellow fever booster vaccination. The TCR was taken from a man in his late teens or twenties who received the YFV17D yellow fever vaccine. The CDR3 DNA follows: TGCAGCGTTTCGGGAATGAACACTGAAGCTTTCTTT. This sequence encodes CSVSGMNTEAFF.